This passage covers 30 T cell receptor beta chains from one sample sequenced in a study of blood T cell repertoires in COVID-19. Clones were sequenced by immunoSEQ multiplex PCR, and TCRdb holds only the in-frame ones, with some missing. The repertoire holds about 110,000 clones, with approximately 80% as singletons. Sequencing used peripheral blood. Receptors originate from a woman between 65 and 79 years old with acute or convalescent COVID-19.

The rearrangement uses TRBV12-2 and TRBJ2-5; TRBD2, as called in the table, went unchecked against the DNA. TRBV12-2 is deemed a pseudogene. CDR3 length: 12 amino acids. This chain's CDR3 is CASRRGPETQYF. The CDR3 bases are TGTGCAAGTAGGAGGGGCCCAGAGACCCAGTACTTC.

This clone appeared a few times. This chain links TRBV28 with TRBJ1-5; 8 positions match TRBD1. The V gene end was trimmed by 2 bases and the J gene end by 6 bases; junction bases not matched to a gene: 3. The CDR3 extends over 14 amino acids. Germline assignment: CDR1 MDHEN and CDR2 SYDVKM. The CDR3 is CASSLAQGAQPQHF. For the CDR3, the DNA is TGTGCCAGCAGTTTAGCCCAGGGGGCTCAGCCCCAGCATTTT.

V usage is TRBV19 and J usage is TRBJ1-1; D remains unclear. Germline CDR1 LNHDA, CDR2 SQIVND (reference sequence). There are 13 residues in the CDR3. Trimming stripped 7 bases from V and 0 bases from J, with 9 bases between. Here the CDR3 DNA reads TGTGCCAGTACAGAGGTGTTGAACACTGAAGCTTTCTTT. Translated, it gives CASTEVLNTEAFF. The whole variable domain, filled in from reference TRBV19 and TRBJ1-1, reads DGGITQSPKYLFRKEGQNVTLSCEQNLNHDAMYWYRQDPGQGLRLIYYSQIVNDFQKGDIAEGYSVSREKKESFPLTVTSAQKNPTAFYLCASTEVLNTEAFFGQGTRLTVV.

The V and J genes are TRBV11-1 and TRBJ2-7, with D maybe TRBD1 (6 bases). V lost 1 base to trimming and J lost 3 bases, with 10 bases between them. Germline V lookup: CDR1 SGHAT, CDR2 FQDESV (reference sequence). The CDR3 spans 14 residues. The CDR3: CASSLVSGDYEQYF. CDR3 coding DNA: TGTGCCAGCAGCTTAGTGTCAGGGGACTACGAGCAGTACTTC. The complete variable domain, with remaining parts taken from reference TRBV11-1 and TRBJ2-7, reads EAEVAQSPRYKITEKSQAVAFWCDPISGHATLYWYRQILGQGPELLVQFQDESVVDDSQLPKDRFSAERLKGVDSTLKIQPAELGDSAMYLCASSLVSGDYEQYFGPGTRLTVT.

This clone has just one count. V and J are TRBV30 and TRBJ2-5; TRBD2 matches 9 bases. Germline V gene data show CDR1 as GTSNPN and CDR2 as SVGIG (reference sequence). J gave up 7 bases and V 4 bases, and 4 bases lay outside the gene matches. The CDR3 has 12 residues. The CDR3 loop reads CAWTSGTGTQYF. For the CDR3, the DNA is TGTGCCTGGACTAGCGGGACGGGGACCCAGTACTTC.

The genes are TRBV18 and TRBJ2-1, with D perhaps matching TRBD1 (5 bases). The CDR3 runs to 16 residues. The germline V gene has CDR1 KGHSH and CDR2 LQKENI. The germline V and J ends were trimmed by 4 bases and 0 bases, with 13 bases remaining between them. CDR3 DNA: TGTGCCAGCTCACTCAGGGAACCCAACTCCTACAATGAGCAGTTCTTC. This translates into CASSLREPNSYNEQFF.

The chain has TRBV5-1 and TRBJ2-7; no definite D call. Germline loops: CDR1 SGHRS, CDR2 YFSETQ. This CDR3 comprises 14 residues. Trimming cost V 2 bases and J 2 bases, with 11 bases left between them. In DNA, the CDR3 is TGCGCCAGCAGCTTAGCGTCCCCAGCCTACGAGCAGTACTTC. It translates to CASSLASPAYEQYF.

This chain joins TRBV5-1 and TRBJ2-3, with D possibly TRBD2 on 5 matching bases. The CDR3 runs to 15 residues. Per germline, CDR1 SGHRS and CDR2 YFSETQ. V was cut by 1 base and J by 4 bases, with 13 bases left in between. CDR3 loop: CASSLNSGGPDTQYF. CDR3 bases: TGCGCCAGCAGCTTGAACTCTGGAGGCCCAGATACGCAGTATTTT.

This clone has only one observation. The rearrangement links TRBV6-6 to TRBJ1-2, with D possibly TRBD1 on 6 matching bases. V was clipped by 2 bases and J by 8 bases, with 15 bases between them. CDR1 is MNHNY and CDR2 is SVGAGI in the germline V gene (reference sequence). This CDR3 region has 14 residues. The CDR3 sequence is CASSYGGAEGGYTF. In nucleotides, the CDR3 is TGTGCCAGCAGTTACGGGGGGGCGGAAGGAGGCTACACCTTC.

The chain has TRBV18 and TRBJ1-2; TRBD1 is a possible D gene (6 bases). With 0 bases removed from V and 8 bases from J, the gap between germline ends came to 13 bases. CDR1 and CDR2 from the germline V gene are KGHSH and LQKENI. This CDR3 is 14 amino acids long. Here the CDR3 reads CASSPPGGPGGYTF. DNA of the CDR3: TGTGCCAGCTCACCACCGGGGGGGCCTGGGGGCTACACCTTC.

The table lists this clone with a few counts. Distinct nucleotide sequences in the sample also encode this CDR3. The genes are TRBV6-1 and TRBJ1-4; 10 bases are a match to TRBD1. Germline CDR1 reads MNHNS; CDR2 reads SASEGT. The CDR3 contains 16 residues. V shed 0 bases, J shed 8 bases, and the junction held 6 bases outside the gene matches. CDR3 sequence reads: CASSEAGGQGNEKLFF. The CDR3 bases are TGTGCCAGCAGTGAAGCGGGGGGACAGGGGAACGAAAAACTGTTTTTT.

This chain links TRBV3-1 (or the pseudogene TRBV3-2) with TRBJ2-3; D gene uncertain. Trimming cost V 0 bases and J 4 bases, with 5 bases left between them. The V gene's germline CDR1 is LGHDT and CDR2 YNNKEL (reference sequence). The CDR3 length is 13 residues. The CDR3 DNA sequence: TGTGCCAGCAGCCAAGACCTCCCAGATACGCAGTATTTT. This gives the protein CASSQDLPDTQYF.

The V gene is TRBV28, the J gene TRBJ2-1; D may be TRBD1 (6 bases). Looked up from germline, CDR1 is MDHEN and CDR2 is SYDVKM. The length of the CDR3 is 12 residues. Trimming left V 3 bases short and J 8 bases short, with 8 bases between. CDR3 DNA: TGTGCCAGCAGTTTCGAGGGGGATGAGCAGTTCTTC. This encodes CASSFEGDEQFF. Supplemented by reference TRBV28 and TRBJ2-1, the full variable domain reads DVKVTQSSRYLVKRTGEKVFLECVQDMDHENMFWYRQDPGLGLRLIYFSYDVKMKEKGDIPEGYSVSREKKERFSLILESASTNQTSMYLCASSFEGDEQFFGPGTRLTVL.

V gene TRBV7-9 combines with J gene TRBJ2-2; D is unresolved. Per germline, CDR1 SEHNR and CDR2 FQNEAQ (reference sequence). The CDR3 sequence is 17 residues long. Trimming left V 2 bases short and J 2 bases short, with 15 bases between. CDR3 in DNA: TGTGCCAGCAGCTTATCAACGTTTGGGCAAAACACCGGGGAGCTGTTTTTT. Translated: CASSLSTFGQNTGELFF.

The chain joins TRBV5-1 to TRBJ2-1; 8 bases fit TRBD2. With V trimmed by 1 base and J by 4 bases, 4 bases remained unmatched. This CDR3 region has 15 residues. The germline V gene has CDR1 SGHRS and CDR2 YFSETQ. The chain's CDR3 is CASSLLAGSYNEQFF. CDR3 DNA: TGCGCCAGCAGCTTGCTAGCGGGCTCTTACAATGAGCAGTTCTTC.

This clone occurred once. The J gene is TRBJ1-2, the V gene TRBV18; TRBD1 aligns across 7 bases. CDR1 and CDR2 (germline): KGHSH, LQKENI. This CDR3 has 14 residues. Trimming at V came to 2 bases and at J to 2 bases, leaving 2 bases not matched to a gene. CDR3 residues: CASSPKDRNYGYTF. For the CDR3, the DNA is TGTGCCAGCTCACCAAAGGACAGGAACTATGGCTACACCTTC.

This sequence joins TRBV5-8 and TRBJ1-1; D is ambiguous. CDR1 and CDR2 from the germline V gene are SGHTS and YDEGEE. The CDR3 contains 12 residues. V was trimmed by 1 base and J by 11 bases, leaving 12 bases between them. This CDR3 reads CASSLRAGDAFF. The CDR3 nucleotides read TGTGCCAGCAGCTTGAGAGCCGGAGACGCTTTCTTT. Full variable domain (outside the CDR3, taken from reference TRBV5-8 and TRBJ1-1): EAGVTQSPTHLIKTRGQQATLRCSPISGHTSVYWYQQALGLGLQFLLWYDEGEERNRGNFPPRFSGRQFPNYSSELNVNALELEDSALYLCASSLRAGDAFFGQGTRLTVV.

About this clone: Distinct nucleotide sequences in the sample also encode this CDR3. The gene calls are TRBV27 and TRBJ1-1; D is uncertain. CDR1 is MNHEY, CDR2 SMNVEV, per germline (reference sequence). With 6 bases removed from V and 4 bases from J, the gap between germline ends came to 15 bases. CDR3 length equals 14 residues. The CDR3 spells CASSPGLFGTEAFF. CDR3 bases: TGTGCCAGCAGCCCGGGTCTTTTTGGCACTGAAGCTTTCTTT.

The table lists this clone with a few counts. The chain joins TRBV11-2 to TRBJ1-2; 11 nucleotides line up with TRBD1. The CDR3 runs to 15 residues. Germline V gene data show CDR1 as SGHAT and CDR2 as FQNNGV. The V and J ends lost 3 bases and 5 bases, in that order; junction bases with no gene match: 5. The CDR3 DNA reads TGTGCCAGCAGCTTTGGACAGGGGGCGCGTTATGGCTACACCTTC. Its protein product is CASSFGQGARYGYTF.

This chain joins TRBV5-4 and TRBJ2-2; the D gene is possibly TRBD2 (7 bases). This CDR3 region has 15 residues. Germline CDR1 is SGHNT and CDR2 is YYREEE (reference sequence). V was shortened by 2 bases and J by 8 bases, with 16 bases between the two germline ends. The CDR3 sequence is CASSFRGGATGELFF. In DNA, the CDR3 is TGTGCCAGCAGCTTTCGTGGGGGGGCTACTGGGGAGCTGTTTTTT.

The chain links TRBV7-9 to TRBJ2-3; perhaps TRBD2 as D (6 bases). CDR1 SEHNR and CDR2 FQNEAQ come from the germline V gene (reference sequence). Trimming left V 2 bases short and J 2 bases short, with 20 bases between. The CDR3 length is 18 residues. Here the CDR3 reads CASSLSPILVAATDTQYF. CDR3 sequence (DNA): TGTGCCAGCAGCTTATCCCCAATCTTGGTAGCGGCCACAGATACGCAGTATTTT.

The V gene is TRBV6-1, the J gene TRBJ2-2, with TRBD2 matching over 9 bases. Germline trimming cut 2 bases from V and 4 bases from J; bases unmatched to any gene: 5. The CDR3 has 16 residues. Germline CDR1 is MNHNS and CDR2 is SASEGT. CDR3 sequence (DNA): TGTGCCAGCAGTGAAACTACAGCGGGGGGCACCGGGGAGCTGTTTTTT. This sequence encodes CASSETTAGGTGELFF.

This clone came up once. V gene TRBV30 combines with J gene TRBJ2-1; 11 bases match TRBD1. The length of the CDR3 is 18 residues. Germline-derived CDR1 and CDR2 are GTSNPN and SVGIG (reference sequence). Trimming at V came to 0 bases and at J to 5 bases, leaving 12 bases not matched to a gene. The CDR3 spells CAWSVRRTGGPPDNEQFF. The CDR3 coding sequence is TGTGCCTGGAGTGTAAGGCGGACAGGGGGCCCCCCGGACAATGAGCAGTTCTTC.

The chain employs TRBV19 and TRBJ1-1; the D is unclear. V was shortened by 6 bases and J by 1 base, with 9 bases between the two germline ends. Germline CDR1 is LNHDA and CDR2 is SQIVND (reference sequence). The CDR3 consists of 13 residues. The CDR3 DNA sequence: TGTGCCAGTAGCCCGCGTTCGAACACTGAAGCTTTCTTT. Translated: CASSPRSNTEAFF.

The rearrangement joins TRBV7-2 to TRBJ1-1, with 7 bases lining up with TRBD1. The CDR3 contains 13 residues. Germline trimming cut 3 bases from V and 4 bases from J; bases unmatched to any gene: 2. Germline CDR1 SGHTA, CDR2 FQGNSA. CDR3: CASSFRQGTEAFF. CDR3 DNA: TGTGCCAGCAGCTTCAGACAGGGCACTGAAGCTTTCTTT.

The chain couples TRBV29-1 to TRBJ2-1; D may be TRBD1 (5 bases). The V gene lost 6 bases and the J gene lost 4 bases, with 10 bases spanning the gap. This CDR3 is built from 12 residues. Germline V gene data show CDR1 as SQVTM and CDR2 as ANQGSEA. The CDR3 coding sequence is TGCAGCGTAGGACACCTTTACAATGAGCAGTTCTTC. Protein sequence: CSVGHLYNEQFF.

The rearrangement uses TRBV30 and TRBJ1-5, with a weak D call TRBD1 (6 bases). The germline gives CDR1 GTSNPN, CDR2 SVGIG (reference sequence). Trimming left V 1 base short and J 0 bases short, with 19 bases between. The CDR3 is 18 amino acids. CDR3 region: CAWSERQGTPYSNQPQHF. The CDR3 bases are TGTGCCTGGAGTGAAAGGCAGGGGACACCCTATAGCAATCAGCCCCAGCATTTT.

This clone was recorded a few times. The chain recombines TRBV2 with TRBJ2-3, with unresolved D. Germline CDR1 and CDR2: SNHLY and FYNNEI. The length of the CDR3 is 13 residues. V lost 5 bases to trimming and J lost 1 base, with 7 bases between them. The CDR3 is CASSREGTDTQYF. The CDR3 nucleotides read TGTGCCAGCAGTCGTGAGGGCACAGATACGCAGTATTTT.

This chain uses TRBV28 with TRBJ1-2; tentative D call: TRBD1 (5 bases). The length of the CDR3 is 15 residues. Per the germline V gene, CDR1 is MDHEN and CDR2 is SYDVKM. V lost 6 bases, J lost 2 bases, and 16 bases lay in between. This chain's CDR3 is CASSSSGLGNYGYTF. CDR3 bases: TGTGCCAGCAGCTCCTCAGGGCTCGGGAACTATGGCTACACCTTC.

This clone was detected only a few times. The chain combines TRBV28 with TRBJ2-7, with 7 bases identical to TRBD1. This CDR3 comprises 15 residues. V lost 6 bases, J lost 3 bases, and 11 bases stayed unmatched. From germline, CDR1 is MDHEN and CDR2 SYDVKM. The CDR3 DNA is TGTGCCAGCAGCCCCGGGATAGGACAGGACTACGAGCAGTACTTC. This translates into CASSPGIGQDYEQYF.